The source of this T cell receptor beta chain is a study of T cell repertoires in cytomegalovirus infection. Across the whole study: Indications came from public TCR beta signatures; they pointed to CMV infection and to a matching HLA type.

Broader study findings: Cumulative frequency (of public TCR beta family members) identified carriers of CMV plus the relevant HLA. It was HLA-C-restricted CMV-specific TCR beta clonotypes that dominated the response ex vivo.

This clonotype was recorded many times. Antigen unknown. Germline CDR1 is SGHVS and CDR2 is FQNEAQ. V shed 5 bases, J shed 7 bases, and the junction held 11 bases outside the gene matches. The CDR3 is made up of 16 amino acids. TCRdb reprocessed the reads with MiXCR, giving one entry per CDR3 protein. The sample lists around 130,000 distinct CDR3 sequences, 20% to 30% occurring once. The sequenced sample consisted of PBMCs, sequenced either directly or after in vitro stimulation (not recorded which). This TCR was recovered from a human donor in good health (CMV status not recorded). Some clones in this sample may be carry-over from other donors' samples. The chain has TRBV7-8 and TRBJ2-1, with TRBD2 identical over 10 bases. CDR3 in DNA: TGTGCCAGCAGCCGGGTAGCGGGAGGTGTGCTGAATGAGCAGTTCTTC. Protein: CASSRVAGGVLNEQFF.